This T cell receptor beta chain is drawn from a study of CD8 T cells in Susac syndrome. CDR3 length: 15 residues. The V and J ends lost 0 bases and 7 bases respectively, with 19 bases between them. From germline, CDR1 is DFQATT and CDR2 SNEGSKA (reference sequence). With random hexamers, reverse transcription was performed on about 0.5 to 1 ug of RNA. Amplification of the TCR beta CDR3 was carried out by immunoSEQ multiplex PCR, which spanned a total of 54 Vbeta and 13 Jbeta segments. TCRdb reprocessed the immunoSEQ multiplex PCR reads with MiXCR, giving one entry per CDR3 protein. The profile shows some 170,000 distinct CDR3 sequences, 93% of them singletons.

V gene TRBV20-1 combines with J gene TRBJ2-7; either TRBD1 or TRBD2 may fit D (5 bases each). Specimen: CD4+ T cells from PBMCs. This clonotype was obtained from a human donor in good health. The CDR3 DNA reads TGCAGTGCTAGAGACCGGGACCAGTCCTGGTCTGAGCAGTACTTC. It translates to CSARDRDQSWSEQYF.